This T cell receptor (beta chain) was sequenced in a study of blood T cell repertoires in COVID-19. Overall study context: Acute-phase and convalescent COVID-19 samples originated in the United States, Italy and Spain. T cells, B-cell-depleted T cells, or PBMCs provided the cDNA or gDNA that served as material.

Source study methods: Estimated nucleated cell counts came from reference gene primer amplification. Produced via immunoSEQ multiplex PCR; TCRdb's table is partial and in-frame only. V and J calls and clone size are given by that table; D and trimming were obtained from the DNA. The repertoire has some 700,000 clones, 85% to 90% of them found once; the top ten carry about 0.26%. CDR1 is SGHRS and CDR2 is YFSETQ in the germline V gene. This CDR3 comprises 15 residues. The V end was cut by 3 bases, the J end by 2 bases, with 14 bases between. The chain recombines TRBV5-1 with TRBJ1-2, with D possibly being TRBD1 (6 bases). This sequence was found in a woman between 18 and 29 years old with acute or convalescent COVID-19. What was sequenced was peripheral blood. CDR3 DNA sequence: TGCGCCAGCAGCTCGGGTCCCGGGACAAACTATGGCTACACCTTC. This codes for CASSSGPGTNYGYTF.